The clone carrying this T cell receptor (beta chain) was counted ten times or more. Time point indicated: pre-sensitization, week 0. Treatment meaning: therapeutic diphenylcyclopropenone sensitization with weekly scalp DPC. The donor pool consisted of alopecia patients aged 18 to 70 years, considered suitable for DPC. Unseparated into fractions, whole blood served as the source from which total RNA was extracted. This entry is derived from a study of human T cells and chemical hapten exposure. Study context: An area of 2 cm by 2 cm on upper inner arm skin received 2% DPC for sensitization.

As handled by the study authors: Individual samples carried between roughly 23,224 and 690,600 TCRs, with more than 85,000 as the median. TCRdb reanalysed the RACE reads using MiXCR and keeps one entry per CDR3 protein. The authors' filters were not applied to this entry. The data show about 260,000 distinct CDR3 sequences, about 9% seen once. The CDR3 length is 13 residues. V was shortened by 3 bases and J by 6 bases, with 10 bases between the two germline ends. Germline V CDR1 and CDR2: KGHDR, SFDVKD. This specimen was whole blood, taken in connection with sensitization to the hapten diphenylcyclopropenone (DPC). This TCR was sampled from a middle-aged woman with alopecia areata. Some clones in this sample may be carry-over from other donors' samples. The genes are TRBV24-1 and TRBJ2-5, with D perhaps TRBD1 (6 bases). CDR3 protein: CATSDGGKKTQYF. CDR3 coding DNA: TGTGCCACCAGTGATGGGGGCAAGAAGACCCAGTACTTC.